These 27 T cell receptor beta chains were all obtained from the same sample, sequenced in a study of shared clonotypes between healthy human individuals. The protocol was immunoSEQ multiplex PCR, while the TCRdb copy is restricted to in-frame clones and leaves out a portion. This table has about 2 million clones, approximately 94% appearing once. Naive CD8 cells comprised CD45RO-negative, CCR7-positively selected cells, excluding terminally differentiated effector memory CD45RA+ cells. Input material: naive CD8+ T cells sorted from blood. These receptor sequences come from a man between 18 and 29 years old in good health.

V and J are TRBV2 and TRBJ1-1; TRBD1 aligns across 7 bases. V gave up 5 bases and J gave up 4 bases; unmatched junction bases: 10. From germline, CDR1 is SNHLY and CDR2 FYNNEI. The CDR3 is 15 amino acids. CDR3 bases: TGTGCCAGCAGTAACGGCCCAGGGGGATCCACTGAAGCTTTCTTT. This codes for CASSNGPGGSTEAFF.

J is TRBJ1-2 and V is TRBV13, with D possibly being TRBD1 (6 bases). The germline gives CDR1 PRHDT, CDR2 FYEKMQ (reference sequence). The CDR3 runs 17 residues. Trimming pared 4 bases from V and 8 bases from J, leaving 26 bases between. CDR3 DNA sequence: TGTGCCAGCAGCTCTCATGACCCGGACAGCTGGGGTTCCGGCTACACCTTC. Its protein is CASSSHDPDSWGSGYTF.

The gene calls are TRBV7-9 and TRBJ2-5; D may be TRBD2 (6 bases). The CDR3 length is 16 residues. V gave up 0 bases and J gave up 2 bases, with 13 bases separating them. Germline V gene data show CDR1 as SEHNR and CDR2 as FQNEAQ (reference sequence). The CDR3 spells CASSLALGSGQETQYF. CDR3 DNA sequence: TGTGCCAGCAGCTTAGCGCTCGGTAGCGGACAAGAGACCCAGTACTTC.

The rearrangement links TRBV27 to TRBJ2-7; 8 positions agree with TRBD2. The length of the CDR3 is 16 residues. Per germline, CDR1 MNHEY and CDR2 SMNVEV (reference sequence). J gave up 6 bases and V 8 bases, and 18 bases lay outside the gene matches. CDR3 nucleotides: TGTGCCAGCTCCCAAATTGTCGGGGGGGGCCCCGGCGAGCAGTACTTC. Translation: CASSQIVGGGPGEQYF.

The chain uses TRBV2 and TRBJ2-7, with TRBD2 matching 10 bases. Trimming cost V 4 bases and J 2 bases; bases outside gene matches: 2. The CDR3 consists of 14 residues. Germline V gene lookup returns CDR1 SNHLY and CDR2 FYNNEI. The CDR3 region is CASSGLAGTYEQYF. CDR3 nucleotides: TGTGCCAGCAGTGGACTAGCGGGTACCTACGAGCAGTACTTC.

This rearrangement joins TRBV4-1 to TRBJ1-1; possibly TRBD1 for D (6 bases). Germline-derived CDR1 and CDR2 are MGHRA and YSYEKL. This CDR3 comprises 17 residues. Deletions cut 1 base from V and 5 bases from J, with 20 bases between. Here the CDR3 DNA reads TGCGCCAGCAGCCAAGTGGAGGTTGGACAGTCGTTTACTGAAGCTTTCTTT. Its translation is CASSQVEVGQSFTEAFF.

The genes are TRBV15 and TRBJ1-4; D is perhaps TRBD1 (5 bases). The CDR3 runs to 15 residues. Germline V lookup: CDR1 LNHNV, CDR2 YYDKDF (reference sequence). Between the trimmed V and J ends, which lost 1 base and 7 bases, there was a span of 13 bases. The DNA for the CDR3 is TGTGCCACCAGCAGAGTTTACGGGGGAGGTGAAAAACTGTTTTTT. Translating it yields CATSRVYGGGEKLFF. Looking up the rest from reference TRBV15 and TRBJ1-4 gives the full variable domain: DAMVIQNPRYQVTQFGKPVTLSCSQTLNHNVMYWYQQKSSQAPKLLFHYYDKDFNNEADTPDNFQSRRPNTSFCFLDIRSPGLGDTAMYLCATSRVYGGGEKLFFGSGTQLSVL.

The CDR3 nucleotides are TGTGCCACCCGCGGCAGCGATTATAATTCACCCCTCCACTTT. Protein product: CATRGSDYNSPLHF. This chain connects TRBV28 to TRBJ1-6; no clear D gene. Trimming took 10 bases from V and 4 from J, leaving 14 bases between them. The length of the CDR3 is 14 residues. The V gene's germline CDR1 is MDHEN and CDR2 SYDVKM.

The J gene is TRBJ2-3, the V gene TRBV28; 9 bases match TRBD2. The V and J ends lost 3 bases and 3 bases, in that order; junction bases with no gene match: 4. The CDR3 contains 15 residues. The germline gives CDR1 MDHEN, CDR2 SYDVKM. The DNA for the CDR3 is TGTGCCAGCAGTTTCCCTGGACTAGCGACAGATACGCAGTATTTT. Its protein product is CASSFPGLATDTQYF.

The rearrangement links TRBV28 to TRBJ2-1; D unclear. Trimming shortened V by 4 bases and J by 2 bases, and 12 bases separated the two germline ends. Germline V gene lookup returns CDR1 MDHEN and CDR2 SYDVKM. The CDR3 contains 15 residues. The CDR3 region has the DNA TGTGCCAGCAGTTCCCCGCGCACCGCCTACAATGAGCAGTTCTTC. Its translation is CASSSPRTAYNEQFF.

The chain is built from TRBV7-9 and TRBJ2-5; D is possibly TRBD1 (5 bases). The germline V gene encodes CDR1 SEHNR and CDR2 FQNEAQ (reference sequence). Trimming removed 3 bases at V and 4 bases at J, with 15 bases between. This CDR3 spans 15 amino acids. The DNA of the CDR3 is TGTGCCAGCAGCTTGGGGCCGGAAATAACAGAGACCCAGTACTTC. This encodes CASSLGPEITETQYF. Full variable domain (remainder filled in from reference TRBV7-9 and TRBJ2-5): DTGVSQNPRHKITKRGQNVTFRCDPISEHNRLYWYRQTLGQGPEFLTYFQNEAQLEKSRLLSDRFSAERPKGSFSTLEIQRTEQGDSAMYLCASSLGPEITETQYFGPGTRLLVL.

This chain joins TRBV2 and TRBJ2-7, with TRBD1 matching over 7 bases. Germline CDR1 reads SNHLY; CDR2 reads FYNNEI. The CDR3 length is 15 residues. The trim removed 1 base at V and 1 base at J, leaving 4 bases unmatched. This CDR3 is CASSEEARGSYEQYF. For the CDR3, the DNA is TGTGCCAGCAGTGAAGAGGCCAGGGGGTCCTACGAGCAGTACTTC.

The genes are TRBV4-1 and TRBJ2-7; 11 nucleotides match TRBD1. Trimming removed 0 bases from V and 5 bases from J; junction bases left unmatched: 9. The CDR3 sequence is 17 residues long. Germline CDR1 MGHRA, CDR2 YSYEKL. In nucleotides, the CDR3 is TGCGCCAGCAGCCAAGAACCCGGGACAGGGGGGGCCCACGAGCAGTACTTC. Translated, it gives CASSQEPGTGGAHEQYF.

Written as DNA, the CDR3 is TGTGCCAGCAGTTCTGGGACTAGCGGGGGGGCGATCGAGGACGAGCAGTACTTC. This encodes CASSSGTSGGAIEDEQYF. This rearrangement joins TRBV27 to TRBJ2-7, with 16 nucleotides matching TRBD2. Looked up from germline, CDR1 is MNHEY and CDR2 is SMNVEV (reference sequence). The CDR3 has 18 amino acids. V was clipped by 4 bases and J by 5 bases; unmatched bases: 11.

The V call is TRBV6-1, the J call TRBJ2-7; D is unclear. The CDR3 is made up of 10 amino acids. Germline loops: CDR1 MNHNS, CDR2 SASEGT. The V and J ends lost 7 bases and 8 bases respectively, with 9 bases between them. The CDR3 DNA reads TGTGCCAGCATGGGTGTCAAGCAGTACTTC. Its protein is CASMGVKQYF.

V gene TRBV9 combines with J gene TRBJ2-1; no clear D. Per germline, CDR1 SGDLS and CDR2 YYNGEE. Between the trimmed V and J ends, which lost 6 bases and 9 bases, there was a span of 13 bases. The CDR3 totals 12 residues. As DNA, the CDR3 is TGTGCCAGCACCAACTTCGAGGCTGAGCAGTTCTTC. Protein: CASTNFEAEQFF.

The chain combines TRBV5-5 with TRBJ2-7, with 8 bases identical to TRBD1. The trim removed 4 bases at V and 4 bases at J, leaving 10 bases unmatched. Germline lookup yields CDR1 SGHKS and CDR2 YYEKEE (reference sequence). The CDR3 loop spans 15 amino acids. The CDR3 region is CASSPVPGGAYEQYF. In DNA, the CDR3 is TGTGCCAGCAGCCCTGTGCCAGGGGGCGCTTACGAGCAGTACTTC.

This clone was found once. The chain uses TRBV2 and TRBJ1-5; TRBD1 matches 7 bases. Germline V gene lookup returns CDR1 SNHLY and CDR2 FYNNEI. V lost 7 bases to trimming and J lost 0 bases; unmatched junction nucleotides: 3. CDR3 length equals 14 residues. The chain's CDR3 is CASTWTGSNQPQHF. CDR3 coding DNA: TGTGCCAGCACCTGGACAGGTAGCAATCAGCCCCAGCATTTT.

The J gene is TRBJ1-1, the V gene TRBV25-1, with D unclear. There are 15 residues in the CDR3. Germline CDR1 is MGHDK and CDR2 is SYGVNS. V lost 4 bases to trimming and J lost 1 base, with 13 bases between them. The CDR3 protein is CASSVSSTGNTEAFF. In DNA, the CDR3 is TGTGCCAGCAGTGTATCGTCGACTGGGAACACTGAAGCTTTCTTT.

CDR3 protein: CASTAGPSDEQYF. The CDR3 DNA is TGTGCCAGTACAGCGGGACCTTCGGATGAGCAGTACTTC. This chain connects TRBV19 to TRBJ2-7; the match to TRBD2 covers 7 bases. The CDR3 runs to 13 residues. Unmatched junction bases numbered 10, after V lost 7 bases and J lost 7 bases. The germline gives CDR1 LNHDA, CDR2 SQIVND (reference sequence).

CDR3 loop: CASSVPREAFF. As DNA, the CDR3 is TGTGCCAGCAGCGTACCCAGGGAGGCTTTCTTT. The rearrangement links TRBV5-8 to TRBJ1-1; tentative D call: TRBD1 (5 bases). Germline V gene lookup returns CDR1 SGHTS and CDR2 YDEGEE. The length of the CDR3 is 11 residues. V was trimmed by 4 bases and J by 11 bases, leaving 12 bases between them.

The chain employs TRBV20-1 and TRBJ1-1; 8 bases are shared with TRBD1. From germline, CDR1 is DFQATT and CDR2 SNEGSKA (reference sequence). The CDR3 is 10 amino acids. The trim removed 6 bases at V and 8 bases at J, leaving 2 bases unmatched. In DNA, the CDR3 is TGCAGTGCCCGGACAGGGGAAGCTTTCTTT. It yields the protein CSARTGEAFF.

In nucleotides, the CDR3 is TGTGCCAGCAGCTTAGCCCCGTCAGTCGAGCAGTACTTC. As protein: CASSLAPSVEQYF. V gene TRBV7-6 combines with J gene TRBJ2-7; D unresolved. Trimming cost V 0 bases and J 6 bases, with 9 bases left between them. The length of the CDR3 is 13 residues. Germline CDR1 and CDR2: SGHVS and FNYEAQ.

The chain employs TRBV29-1 and TRBJ1-1, with 7 bases identical to TRBD1. Germline loops: CDR1 SQVTM, CDR2 ANQGSEA. This CDR3 is 15 amino acids long. With V trimmed by 0 bases and J by 5 bases, 9 bases remained unmatched. CDR3 protein: CSVEDLGRGRTEAFF. The CDR3 nucleotides are TGCAGCGTTGAAGATTTAGGAAGGGGGCGGACTGAAGCTTTCTTT.

V is TRBV6-5 and J is TRBJ1-1; TRBD1 might be the D (5 bases). This CDR3 is 14 amino acids long. The V end was cut by 7 bases, the J end by 4 bases, with 16 bases between. Germline values: CDR1 MNHEY, CDR2 SVGAGI. The CDR3 DNA reads TGTGCCAGCACACCCGGGGGGGTGGGCACTGAAGCTTTCTTT. Protein product: CASTPGGVGTEAFF.

This clone has a single count. The chain carries TRBV5-4 and TRBJ1-2; D may be TRBD1 (6 bases). Germline CDR1 reads SGHNT; CDR2 reads YYREEE (reference sequence). The CDR3 contains 13 residues. V lost 0 bases to trimming and J lost 4 bases, with 7 bases between them. The CDR3 reads CASSLEGVYGYTF. The CDR3 DNA reads TGTGCCAGCAGCTTGGAGGGGGTCTATGGCTACACCTTC.

The V and J genes are TRBV5-1 and TRBJ1-1; 7 nucleotides agree with TRBD1. CDR3 length: 13 residues. Trimming at V came to 0 bases and at J to 6 bases, leaving 2 bases not matched to a gene. Germline V gene data show CDR1 as SGHRS and CDR2 as YFSETQ. The CDR3 bases are TGCGCCAGCAGCTTGGACCAGGGGGCTGAAGCTTTCTTT. Translation: CASSLDQGAEAFF. The full variable domain, with the rest looked up from reference TRBV5-1 and TRBJ1-1, is KAGVTQTPRYLIKTRGQQVTLSCSPISGHRSVSWYQQTPGQGLQFLFEYFSETQRNKGNFPGRFSGRQFSNSRSEMNVSTLELGDSALYLCASSLDQGAEAFFGQGTRLTVV.